This T cell receptor beta chain originates from a study of blood T cells in healthy people across ages. Overall study findings and caveats: The study found more naive CD4+ cells and higher diversity in long-lived than aged donors. Changes seen in expanded clonotypes were possibly confounded by donor CMV status left unknown.

Details on this clonotype: Its antigen is unknown.

The germline gives CDR1 LGHDT, CDR2 YNNKEL (reference sequence). The CDR3 spans 14 residues. V lost 0 bases and J 4 bases, leaving 9 bases between the germline ends. Combining a sample-barcoded 5' primer with a J-beta primer mix, a second PCR ran for roughly 7 to 12 cycles. TCRdb reprocessed the 5' RACE reads with MiXCR, giving one entry per CDR3 protein. The data contain 800,000 to 950,000 distinct CDR3 sequences, under 40% of them singletons. The sequence came from a young man in good health. This rearrangement joins TRBV3-1 to TRBJ1-2; D might be TRBD1 (5 bases). Specimen: blood. The CDR3 reads CASSQDFGGYGYTF. CDR3 in DNA: TGTGCCAGCAGCCAAGACTTCGGGGGCTATGGCTACACCTTC. The full variable domain, completed using reference TRBV3-1 and TRBJ1-2, is DTAVSQTPKYLVTQMGNDKSIKCEQNLGHDTMYWYKQDSKKFLKIMFSYNNKELIINETVPNRFSPKSPDKAHLNLHINSLELGDSAVYFCASSQDFGGYGYTFGSGTRLTVV.